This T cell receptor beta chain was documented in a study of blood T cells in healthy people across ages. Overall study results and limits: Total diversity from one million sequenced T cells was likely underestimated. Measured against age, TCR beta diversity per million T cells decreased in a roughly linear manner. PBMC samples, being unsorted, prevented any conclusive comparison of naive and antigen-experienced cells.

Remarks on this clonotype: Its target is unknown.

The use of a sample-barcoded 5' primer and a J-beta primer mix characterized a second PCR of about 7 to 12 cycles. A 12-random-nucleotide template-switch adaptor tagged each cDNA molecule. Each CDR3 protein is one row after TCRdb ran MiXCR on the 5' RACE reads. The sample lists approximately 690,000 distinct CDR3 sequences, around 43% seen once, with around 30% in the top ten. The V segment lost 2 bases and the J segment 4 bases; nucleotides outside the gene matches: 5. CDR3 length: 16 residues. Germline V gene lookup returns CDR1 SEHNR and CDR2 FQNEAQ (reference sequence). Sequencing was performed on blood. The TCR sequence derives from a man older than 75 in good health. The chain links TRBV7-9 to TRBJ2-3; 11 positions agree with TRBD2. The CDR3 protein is CASSLLTGLAADTQYF. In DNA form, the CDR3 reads TGTGCCAGCAGCTTATTAACGGGACTAGCGGCAGATACGCAGTATTTT.